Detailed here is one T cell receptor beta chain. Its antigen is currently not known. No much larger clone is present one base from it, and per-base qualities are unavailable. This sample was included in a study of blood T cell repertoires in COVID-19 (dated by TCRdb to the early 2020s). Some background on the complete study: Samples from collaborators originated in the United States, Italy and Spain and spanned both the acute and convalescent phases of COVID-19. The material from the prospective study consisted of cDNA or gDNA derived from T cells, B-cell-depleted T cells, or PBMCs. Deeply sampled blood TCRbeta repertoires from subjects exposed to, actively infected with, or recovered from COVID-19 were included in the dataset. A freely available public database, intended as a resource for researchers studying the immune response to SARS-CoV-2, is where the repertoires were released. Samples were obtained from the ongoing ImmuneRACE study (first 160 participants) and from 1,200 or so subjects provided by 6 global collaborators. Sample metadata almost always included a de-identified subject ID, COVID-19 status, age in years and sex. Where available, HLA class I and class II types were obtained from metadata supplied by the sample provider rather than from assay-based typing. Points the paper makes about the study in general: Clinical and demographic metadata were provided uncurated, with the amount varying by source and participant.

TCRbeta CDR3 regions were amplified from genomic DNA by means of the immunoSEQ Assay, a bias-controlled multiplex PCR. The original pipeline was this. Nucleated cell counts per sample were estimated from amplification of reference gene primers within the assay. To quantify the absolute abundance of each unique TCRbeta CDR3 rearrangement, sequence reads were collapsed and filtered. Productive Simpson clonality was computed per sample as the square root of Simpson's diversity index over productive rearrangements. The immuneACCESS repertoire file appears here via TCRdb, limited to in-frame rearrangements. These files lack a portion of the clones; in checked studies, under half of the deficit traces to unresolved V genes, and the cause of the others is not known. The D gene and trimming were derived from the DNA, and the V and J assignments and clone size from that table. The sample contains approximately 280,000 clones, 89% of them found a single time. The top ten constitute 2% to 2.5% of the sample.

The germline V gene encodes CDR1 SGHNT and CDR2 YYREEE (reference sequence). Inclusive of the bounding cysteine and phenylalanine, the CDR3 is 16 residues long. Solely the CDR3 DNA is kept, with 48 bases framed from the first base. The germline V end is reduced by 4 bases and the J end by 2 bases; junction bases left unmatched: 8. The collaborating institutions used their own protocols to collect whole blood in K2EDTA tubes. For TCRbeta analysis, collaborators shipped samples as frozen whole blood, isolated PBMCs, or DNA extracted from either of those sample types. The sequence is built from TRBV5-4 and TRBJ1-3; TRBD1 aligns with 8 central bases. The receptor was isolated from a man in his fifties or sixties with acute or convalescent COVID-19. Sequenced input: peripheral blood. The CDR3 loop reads CASSVGQGGAGNTIYF. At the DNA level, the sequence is TGTGCCAGCAGCGTCGGACAGGGCGGCGCTGGAAACACCATATATTTT.